This TCR beta chain was documented in a study of beta chain features in type 1 diabetes. It was via CD45RO/CCR7/CD25/CD127/CD95/CD27 that CD4+ naive, central memory, regulatory and stem cell-like memory cells were sorted. Comment on this clone: No antigen is known for it.

V shed 2 bases and J shed 1 base, with 11 bases lying between them. The CDR3 runs to 15 residues. Germline-derived CDR1 and CDR2 are SEHNR and FQNEAQ (reference sequence). Findings and caveats of the study: PCR might favor shorter templates, equally in patients and controls. Shortening of TCRB CDR3s, moderate but significant, appeared in all four CD4+ subsets of Type 1 diabetes patients. Patients showed naive, central memory and Treg TCRB repertoires that appeared more similar than those of healthy donors. Sequencing of cDNA might inflate the share of cells that strongly express TCR.

The isolated RNA, all of it, was reverse transcribed, so expressed TCRB transcripts were what got sequenced. Data came from immunoSEQ multiplex PCR; TCRdb stores just in-frame clones and leaves some out. This table has 150,000 to 200,000 clones, roughly 59% appearing once. Sequenced material: naive CD4+ T cells from blood. The V and J genes are TRBV7-9 and TRBJ1-1; D unclear. This receptor was taken from a man aged 25-45 years with type 1 diabetes. The DNA for the CDR3 is TGTGCCAGCAGCTTATTGAACCGGGCGAACACTGAAGCTTTCTTT. Amino acid sequence: CASSLLNRANTEAFF. Full variable domain (outside the CDR3, taken from reference TRBV7-9 and TRBJ1-1): DTGVSQNPRHKITKRGQNVTFRCDPISEHNRLYWYRQTLGQGPEFLTYFQNEAQLEKSRLLSDRFSAERPKGSFSTLEIQRTEQGDSAMYLCASSLLNRANTEAFFGQGTRLTVV.